This entry describes one T cell receptor (beta chain). Its antigen is still unknown. The data belong to a study of T cell responses to AZD1222 COVID-19 vaccine. Study-level results: Unmutated variant regions are reportedly the target of nearly half of TCRs that are spike-specific. Across the whole spike, CD4 TCRs peaked at regions 160-218 and 743-854. It should be noted that donors were predominantly white British and more often female, and clonal diversity was possibly underestimated.

Only in-frame clones appear in the TCRdb table, and some are missing; sequencing was by immunoSEQ multiplex PCR. The data show 95,000 to 110,000 clones, with 80% to 90% seen just once and about 20% held by the top ten. Source: peripheral blood, taken on day 0 of AZD1222 vaccination. This TCR was recovered from an adult in good health.

CDR3: CASSPPGQTLNTEAFF. In nucleotides, the CDR3 is TGTGCCAGCTCACCCCCGGGACAAACCTTGAACACTGAAGCTTTCTTT. V is TRBV18 and J is TRBJ1-1; TRBD1 is a possible D gene (6 bases). Germline-derived CDR1 and CDR2 are KGHSH and LQKENI. The CDR3 sequence is 16 residues long. V was shortened by 3 bases and J by 0 bases, with 14 bases between the two germline ends. Complete variable domain (other parts from reference TRBV18 and TRBJ1-1): NAGVMQNPRHLVRRRGQEARLRCSPMKGHSHVYWYRQLPEEGLKFMVYLQKENIIDESGMPKERFSAEFPKEGPSILRIQQVVRGDSAAYFCASSPPGQTLNTEAFFGQGTRLTVV.